Detailed here is one T cell receptor beta chain. The source of the sample is a study of blood T cell repertoires in COVID-19. As for the study in general: PBMCs, B-cell-depleted T cells, or T cells were the source of the cDNA or gDNA that made up the material.

Germline trimming cut 3 bases from V and 3 bases from J; bases unmatched to any gene: 2. The CDR3 extends over 15 amino acids. Germline V gene sequence: CDR1 LNHDA, CDR2 SQIVND (reference sequence). Clones were read by immunoSEQ multiplex PCR, and TCRdb kept only the in-frame ones, dropping some. Altogether around 220,000 clones are present, 84% being singletons, with the ten largest covering 6.8%. The source is a woman in her forties who had recovered from COVID-19. Source material: PBMCs or T cells enriched from blood (not recorded which). The rearrangement joins TRBV19 to TRBJ2-1; TRBD2 agrees at 10 bases. The CDR3 sequence: CASSIGLADYNEQFF. The CDR3 bases are TGTGCCAGTAGTATTGGACTAGCGGACTACAATGAGCAGTTCTTC.